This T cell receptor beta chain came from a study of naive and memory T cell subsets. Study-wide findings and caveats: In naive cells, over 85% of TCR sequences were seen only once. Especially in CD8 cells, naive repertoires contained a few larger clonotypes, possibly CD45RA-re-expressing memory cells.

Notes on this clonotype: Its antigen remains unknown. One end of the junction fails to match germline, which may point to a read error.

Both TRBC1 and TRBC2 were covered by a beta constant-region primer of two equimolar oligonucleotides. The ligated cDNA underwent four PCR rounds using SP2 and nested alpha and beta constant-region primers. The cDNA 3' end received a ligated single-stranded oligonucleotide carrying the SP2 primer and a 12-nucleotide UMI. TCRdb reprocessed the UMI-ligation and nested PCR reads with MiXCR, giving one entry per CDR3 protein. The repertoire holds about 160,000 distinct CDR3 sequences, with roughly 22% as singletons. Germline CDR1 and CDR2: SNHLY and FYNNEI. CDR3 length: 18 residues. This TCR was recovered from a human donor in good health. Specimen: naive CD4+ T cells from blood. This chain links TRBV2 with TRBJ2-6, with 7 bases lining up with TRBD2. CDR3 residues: CASSEGAGYRSGADVLTF. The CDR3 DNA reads TGTGCCAGCAGTGAAGGAGCGGGGTATCGCTCTGGGGCCGACGTCCTGACTTTC.